The 16 T cell receptor beta chains below were found in one sample sequenced in a study of CD8 T cells in ankylosing spondylitis. MiXCR, applied by TCRdb to the 5' RACE reads, yields one record per CDR3 protein. This table holds 230,000 or so distinct CDR3 sequences, 20% to 30% found once. The specimen was blood, either unsorted or a sorted T cell fraction (not recorded which). The receptors derive from a male donor with ankylosing spondylitis or in good health (not recorded which).

This clonotype was recorded at least ten times. The V and J genes are TRBV20-1 and TRBJ2-1; 11 bases match TRBD1. V shed 4 bases, J shed 6 bases, and the junction held 5 bases outside the gene matches. The CDR3 spans 14 residues. The germline V gene has CDR1 DFQATT and CDR2 SNEGSKA (reference sequence). The CDR3 DNA reads as TGCAGTGCTACCCCCGGGACAGGGGGCAATGAGCAGTTCTTC. Protein sequence: CSATPGTGGNEQFF.

Note on this clonotype: A much larger clone differs from this one at a single base, so this may be a read error. This chain uses TRBV6-5 with TRBJ2-1; D uncertain. The CDR3 extends over 12 amino acids. Trimming removed 5 bases at V and 6 bases at J, with 8 bases between. Germline V gene sequence: CDR1 MNHEY, CDR2 SVGAGI. As DNA, the CDR3 is TGTGCCAGCAGTCGGGTTATCAATGAGCAGTTCTTC. It encodes CASSRVINEQFF.

In this sample, this clonotype turned up a few times. The rearrangement uses TRBV12-3 or TRBV12-4 and TRBJ2-6; D not resolved. V shed 7 bases and J shed 1 base, with 8 bases lying between them. CDR3 size: 14 residues. The CDR3 region has the DNA TGTGCCAGCATGGTGGGTTCTGGGGCCAACGTCCTGACTTTC. It codes for CASMVGSGANVLTF.

This clonotype was found a few times. The rearrangement links TRBV7-9 to TRBJ2-3; possible D gene TRBD1, 6 bases. CDR1 SEHNR and CDR2 FQNEAQ come from the germline V gene (reference sequence). The V end was cut by 10 bases, the J end by 6 bases, with 23 bases between. This CDR3 spans 15 amino acids. CDR3 coding DNA: TGTGCCACGCCGGGGCAGGGGATGGTCGCGGATACGCAGTATTTT. It is translated as CATPGQGMVADTQYF.

Remarks on this clonotype: Its ends do not fully match the called genes, so a read error is possible. The rearrangement uses TRBV6-5 and TRBJ2-1; 10 bases align to TRBD1. Germline V gene data show CDR1 as MNHEY and CDR2 as SVGAGI. This CDR3 is built from 17 residues. CDR3 coding DNA: TGTGCCAGCAGTCACTCAACCGGGACAGGGGCCTACAATGAGCAGTTCTTC. It encodes CASSHSTGTGAYNEQFF.

This clonotype was observed many times. The V call is TRBV12-3 or TRBV12-4, the J call TRBJ2-3; 8 bases are a match to TRBD1. With V trimmed by 5 bases and J by 5 bases, 9 bases remained unmatched. The CDR3 extends over 15 amino acids. The CDR3 here is CASSARQGNIDTQYF. The CDR3 DNA sequence: TGTGCCAGCAGTGCACGACAGGGGAATATAGATACGCAGTATTTT.

This clonotype was observed a few times. V and J are TRBV20-1 and TRBJ2-2; the D gene is possibly TRBD1 (6 bases). Trimming pared 6 bases from V and 1 base from J, leaving 12 bases between. Germline V gene data show CDR1 as DFQATT and CDR2 as SNEGSKA (reference sequence). The CDR3 has 14 residues. CDR3 in amino acids: CSAWDTENTGELFF. The CDR3 bases are TGCAGTGCGTGGGACACTGAGAACACCGGGGAGCTGTTTTTT.

This clonotype was counted many times. The rearrangement joins TRBV3-1 to TRBJ1-1; D ambiguous. From germline, CDR1 is LGHDT and CDR2 YNNKEL (reference sequence). There are 13 residues in the CDR3. V shed 6 bases and J shed 3 bases, with 11 bases lying between them. CDR3 sequence reads: CASSDGVDTEAFF. CDR3 sequence (DNA): TGTGCCAGCAGTGACGGGGTGGACACTGAAGCTTTCTTT.

There are a few counts of this clonotype. This CDR3 fails to terminate in the conserved phenylalanine or tryptophan, so it likely reflects a read error. The limits of the CDR3 on the DNA are not certain, so only TCRdb's listed CDR3 is given. This chain connects TRBV20-1 to TRBJ2-3; the table's D call, TRBD1, was not checked against the DNA. CDR1 and CDR2 from the germline V gene are DFQATT and SNEGSKA (reference sequence). The CDR3 has 13 residues if both end residues are counted. The CDR3 reads CSARPPDRPLLLS.

V and J are TRBV20-1 and TRBJ1-2; TRBD1 is a possible D gene (5 bases). The germline gives CDR1 DFQATT, CDR2 SNEGSKA (reference sequence). With 4 bases removed from V and 7 bases from J, the gap between germline ends came to 10 bases. This CDR3 has 11 residues. The CDR3 here is CSAKQEGGYTF. The CDR3, as DNA: TGCAGTGCTAAACAGGAGGGTGGCTACACCTTC.

J is TRBJ1-4 and V is TRBV20-1; D gene unclear. Germline V gives CDR1 DFQATT, CDR2 SNEGSKA (reference sequence). Trimming pared 0 bases from V and 8 bases from J, leaving 13 bases between. CDR3 length equals 14 residues. CDR3 bases: TGCAGTGCTAGAGATAATCCCGGACGAGAAAAACTGTTTTTT. Amino acids: CSARDNPGREKLFF.

This rearrangement joins TRBV20-1 to TRBJ2-7; TRBD1 agrees at 9 bases. The J segment lost 1 base and the V segment lost 2 bases, leaving 3 bases of the junction unmatched. Germline V gene sequence: CDR1 DFQATT, CDR2 SNEGSKA (reference sequence). The CDR3 is 14 amino acids. The CDR3 DNA sequence: TGCAGTGCTAGAAGGGGGACAGGGTCCTACGAGCAGTACTTC. This sequence encodes CSARRGTGSYEQYF.

This clonotype was recorded many times. This CDR3 reads CASSLFRATGELFF. Written as DNA, the CDR3 is TGTGCCAGCAGTTTGTTCAGGGCCACCGGGGAGCTGTTTTTT. The chain combines TRBV28 with TRBJ2-2; D is possibly TRBD1 (5 bases). The CDR3 sequence is 14 residues long. V dropped 3 bases and J dropped 4 bases, with 9 bases sitting between them. Per germline, CDR1 MDHEN and CDR2 SYDVKM.

This clonotype was counted many times. This chain uses TRBV10-3 with TRBJ2-1, with 9 bases identical to TRBD1. Germline V gene lookup returns CDR1 ENHRY and CDR2 SYGVKD. There are 18 residues in the CDR3. J gave up 3 bases and V 10 bases, and 19 bases lay outside the gene matches. The CDR3 sequence is CATKKGGYGTGNYNEQFF. CDR3 sequence (DNA): TGTGCCACCAAAAAGGGGGGTTACGGGACAGGGAACTACAATGAGCAGTTCTTC.

This clonotype appeared a few times. The V call is TRBV13, the J call TRBJ1-1; D gene ambiguous. Germline V gives CDR1 PRHDT, CDR2 FYEKMQ (reference sequence). The CDR3 is 12 residues long. The germline V and J ends were trimmed by 2 bases and 5 bases, with 6 bases remaining between them. The CDR3 DNA follows: TGTGCCAGCAGCTTATCGCAGACTGAAGCTTTCTTT. The encoded protein is CASSLSQTEAFF.

This clonotype was observed many times. The rearrangement uses TRBV12-3 or TRBV12-4 and TRBJ2-7; 9 bases are shared with TRBD2. V lost 5 bases, J lost 3 bases, and 5 bases stayed unmatched. The CDR3 is 14 amino acids. This CDR3 reads CASSPSGVLYEQYF. CDR3 coding DNA: TGTGCCAGCAGTCCTAGCGGGGTACTCTACGAGCAGTACTTC.